A selection of T cell receptor beta chains follows, all from one sample in a study of CD8 T cells in Susac syndrome. TCRdb fed the immunoSEQ multiplex PCR reads into MiXCR, producing one record per CDR3 protein. The sample consists of 150,000 to 200,000 distinct CDR3 sequences, just under 95% of them appearing once. Sequences were obtained from CD4+ T cells from PBMCs. The source of these receptors is a human donor in good health. CDR3s include the opening cysteine and the closing phenylalanine or tryptophan. D genes are given only for firm matches. Clone sizes are given selectively: once, few, many, or a class where the clone is expanded.

>15|TRBV3-1|-|-|TRBJ2-1
TGTGCCAGCAGCCAAGGGGCAGGACCGTACAATGAGCAGTTCTTC
CASSQGAGPYNEQFF
>14|TRBV18|-|TRBD2|TRBJ2-7
TGTGCCAGCTCAAACGGGAGGAGCTCCTACGAGCAGTACTTC
CASSNGRSSYEQYF
>13|TRBV6-1|-|-|TRBJ2-1
TGTGCCAGCAGTGAAGTTGAGAGGATTGGGCAGTTCTTC
CASSEVERIGQFF
>14|TRBV7-9|-|TRBD1|TRBJ1-1
TGTGCCAGCAGCTTAGGGACAGGTAATACTGAAGCTTTCTTT
CASSLGTGNTEAFF
>13|TRBV3-1|few|-|TRBJ2-7
TGTGCCAGCAGCCAGGCAGGCCTCCACGAGCAGTACTTC
CASSQAGLHEQYF
>14|TRBV18|-|-|TRBJ2-1
TGTGCCAGCTTCCGGGACGGAGGGGGCAATGAGCAGTTCTTC
CASFRDGGGNEQFF
>13|TRBV9|-|-|TRBJ2-7
TGTGCCATGAACCGGGACCGGACCTACGAGCAGTACTTC
CAMNRDRTYEQYF
>17|TRBV20-1|few|TRBD1|TRBJ2-1
TGCAGTGCTCGGTCCCTCGGGACAGGAGGACACTACAATGAGCAGTTCTTC
CSARSLGTGGHYNEQFF
>14|TRBV28|-|TRBD1|TRBJ2-7
TGTGCCAGCAGACCCGGACAGGTGCTCTACGAGCAGTACTTC
CASRPGQVLYEQYF
>17|TRBV4-1|-|TRBD2|TRBJ2-7
TGCGCCAGCAGCCGCACTAGCGGGGGCCAGGACTCCTACGAGCAGTACTTC
CASSRTSGGQDSYEQYF
>13|TRBV7-7|-|-|TRBJ2-5
TGTGCCAGCAGCTTAAGTGAGCCGAGGACCCAGTACTTC
CASSLSEPRTQYF
>16|TRBV29-1|-|TRBD2|TRBJ2-1
TGCAGCGTAGACGGACTAGCGGGGAGCTCCTACAATGAGCAGTTCTTC
CSVDGLAGSSYNEQFF
>15|TRBV9|-|-|TRBJ2-1
TGTGCCAGCAGCCCCTCTTCCAGGGATAGCAATGAGCAGTTCTTC
CASSPSSRDSNEQFF
>12|TRBV20-1|-|-|TRBJ1-2
TGCAGTGCTAGACGCCCCGGGGATGGCTACACCTTC
CSARRPGDGYTF
>14|TRBV15|-|TRBD2|TRBJ2-1
TGTGCCACCAGCCGGGGGGTAGCCTACAATGAGCAGTTCTTC
CATSRGVAYNEQFF
>15|TRBV6-5|-|-|TRBJ1-3
TGTGCCAGCAGTTACTCAGGGGCAGTTGGAAACACCATATATTTT
CASSYSGAVGNTIYF
>17|TRBV7-9|-|TRBD1|TRBJ1-5
TGTGCCAGCAGCTTGGTGGGACAGGGTAGAGGCAATCAGCCCCAGCATTTT
CASSLVGQGRGNQPQHF
>15|TRBV2|-|TRBD2|TRBJ2-2
TGTGCCAGCAGTCCGAGCGGGGCTTACACCGGGGAGCTGTTTTTT
CASSPSGAYTGELFF
>13|TRBV20-1|once|TRBD2|TRBJ2-4
TGCAGTGCTAGGCCGACTAGCGTGGGCATTCAGTACTTC
CSARPTSVGIQYF
>11|TRBV12-3/TRBV12-4|-|-|TRBJ1-2
TGTGCCAGCAGCAACCGGGGCGGCTACACCTTC
CASSNRGGYTF
>14|TRBV29-1|-|-|TRBJ2-3
TGCAGCGTTGAACCCGGGGCTGGCACAGATACGCAGTATTTT
CSVEPGAGTDTQYF
>14|TRBV19|-|TRBD1|TRBJ1-2
TGTGCCAGTAGTTCCGGACAGGTCATCTATGGCTACACCTTC
CASSSGQVIYGYTF